Shown below are 22 T cell receptor beta chains from a single sample sequenced in a study of spatial heterogeneity in lung cancer. Time point noted: sample taken at primary tumor resection. No antigen is known for these receptors. TCRdb ran MiXCR on the 5' RACE reads and lists one entry per CDR3 protein. The sample has approximately 11,000 distinct CDR3 sequences, 5.1% seen once. Study-wide points: Mutation counts in tumors were tracked by counts of expanded intratumoral alpha and beta TCRs.

The sequences come from lung tumor tissue, collected at surgery. The origin of the receptors is a male donor with early-stage non-small cell lung cancer.

This clonotype ranks as medium-sized. The chain combines TRBV24-1 with TRBJ2-2, with 8 bases lining up with TRBD2. The CDR3 sequence is 16 residues long. V shed 4 bases and J 5 bases; nucleotides not matched to a gene: 8. The germline CDR1 and CDR2 sequences are KGHDR and SFDVKD. In DNA, the CDR3 is TGTGCCACCAGTGACAGGACTAGCTGGAAAACCGGGGAGCTGTTTTTT. Amino acid sequence: CATSDRTSWKTGELFF.

The rearrangement links TRBV7-2 to TRBJ2-1; 10 bases agree with TRBD2. Looked up from germline, CDR1 is SGHTA and CDR2 is FQGNSA. This CDR3 has 14 residues. After removal of 9 bases from V and 8 bases from J, the junction contained 10 bases not matched to a gene. Here the CDR3 DNA reads TGTGCCAGTAGAAGCGGGGGGGTGAACTATGAGCAGTTCTTC. This gives the protein CASRSGGVNYEQFF.

This clonotype has a count of ten or more. The chain recombines TRBV6-1 with TRBJ2-7, with D uncertain. The germline V and J ends were trimmed by 7 bases and 5 bases, with 9 bases remaining between them. The CDR3 length is 11 residues. CDR1 and CDR2 from the germline V gene are MNHNS and SASEGT. In nucleotides, the CDR3 is TGTGCCAGCACCCAGGTGGACGAGCAGTACTTC. Amino acid sequence: CASTQVDEQYF.

In its sample, this clonotype ranks as medium-sized (0.01 to 0.1%). The rearrangement links TRBV18 to TRBJ1-3, with 10 bases lining up with TRBD1. Germline loops: CDR1 KGHSH, CDR2 LQKENI. This CDR3 is built from 17 residues. V shed 1 base, J shed 2 bases, and the junction held 5 bases outside the gene matches. Here the CDR3 reads CASSPLPGQGTGNTIYF. CDR3 in DNA: TGTGCCAGCTCACCACTTCCGGGACAGGGGACTGGAAACACCATATATTTT. Full variable domain (rest looked up from reference TRBV18 and TRBJ1-3): NAGVMQNPRHLVRRRGQEARLRCSPMKGHSHVYWYRQLPEEGLKFMVYLQKENIIDESGMPKERFSAEFPKEGPSILRIQQVVRGDSAAYFCASSPLPGQGTGNTIYFGEGSWLTVV.

In its sample, this clonotype was seen many times. The chain employs TRBV7-2 and TRBJ1-6; D is ambiguous. V lost 0 bases and J lost 1, with 13 bases in between. CDR3 size: 18 residues. Germline V CDR1 and CDR2: SGHTA, FQGNSA. The CDR3 spells CASSLAPMGGSYNSPLHF. DNA of the CDR3: TGTGCCAGCAGCTTAGCCCCGATGGGAGGTTCCTATAATTCACCCCTCCACTTT.

This clonotype was seen repeatedly, ten times or more. The chain uses TRBV5-1 and TRBJ1-1, with D possibly being TRBD1 (5 bases). This CDR3 has 14 amino acids. Per the germline V gene, CDR1 is SGHRS and CDR2 is YFSETQ. Trimming cost V 1 base and J 2 bases, with 9 bases left between them. CDR3 region: CASSLIQGNTEAFF. The CDR3 DNA reads as TGCGCCAGCAGCTTGATTCAGGGAAACACTGAAGCTTTCTTT.

This clonotype is medium-sized in the sample. The chain has TRBV19 and TRBJ2-3; 11 bases are a match to TRBD2. The CDR3 has 16 amino acids. The trim removed 5 bases at V and 2 bases at J, leaving 6 bases unmatched. Germline V gene data show CDR1 as LNHDA and CDR2 as SQIVND (reference sequence). CDR3 sequence: CASSLGTSGSTDTQYF. The CDR3 DNA follows: TGTGCCAGTAGTTTAGGGACTAGCGGATCCACAGATACGCAGTATTTT.

The table lists this clonotype with many counts. The chain is built from TRBV18 and TRBJ1-5; possibly TRBD1 for D (6 bases). Trimming stripped 3 bases from V and 1 base from J, with 13 bases between. In germline, CDR1 is KGHSH, CDR2 LQKENI. This CDR3 comprises 16 residues. The CDR3 region has the DNA TGTGCCAGCTCACCGACCAGGGGCGGAAGCAATCAGCCCCAGCATTTT. It specifies CASSPTRGGSNQPQHF. The whole variable domain, remainder taken from reference TRBV18 and TRBJ1-5, is NAGVMQNPRHLVRRRGQEARLRCSPMKGHSHVYWYRQLPEEGLKFMVYLQKENIIDESGMPKERFSAEFPKEGPSILRIQQVVRGDSAAYFCASSPTRGGSNQPQHFGDGTRLSIL.

This clonotype was counted between two and nine times. The CDR3 sequence is CAISESIGQGSEAFF. The DNA for the CDR3 is TGTGCCATCAGTGAGTCCATTGGGCAGGGCTCTGAAGCTTTCTTT. The V call is TRBV10-3, the J call TRBJ1-1; a possible D gene is TRBD1 (5 bases). The CDR3 runs 15 residues. The V end was cut by 0 bases, the J end by 6 bases, with 14 bases between. Germline V gene data show CDR1 as ENHRY and CDR2 as SYGVKD.

This clonotype came up many times. The chain employs TRBV7-9 and TRBJ1-4; TRBD1 is a possible D gene (6 bases). V shed 3 bases and J shed 6 bases, with 17 bases lying between them. The germline V gene encodes CDR1 SEHNR and CDR2 FQNEAQ (reference sequence). This CDR3 spans 16 amino acids. CDR3: CASSFRVGGSDEKLFF. The CDR3 DNA follows: TGTGCCAGCAGCTTCCGGGTTGGGGGCAGTGATGAAAAACTGTTTTTT.

The sample holds many counts of this clonotype. V is TRBV28 and J is TRBJ1-2; D uncertain. Trimming took 5 bases from V and 4 from J, leaving 14 bases between them. Per the germline V gene, CDR1 is MDHEN and CDR2 is SYDVKM. This CDR3 has 14 residues. CDR3 residues: CASSPGRPVYGYTF. CDR3 DNA sequence: TGTGCCAGCAGTCCCGGTCGACCAGTCTATGGCTACACCTTC.

By sample share, this clonotype is medium-sized. The rearrangement links TRBV19 to TRBJ2-1; a possible D gene is TRBD2 (5 bases). The CDR3 has 14 amino acids. V lost 4 bases, J lost 6 bases, and 13 bases lay in between. Germline V lookup: CDR1 LNHDA, CDR2 SQIVND (reference sequence). CDR3 sequence reads: CASSTGLEPNEQFF. The CDR3 DNA reads as TGTGCCAGTAGTACCGGACTGGAACCCAATGAGCAGTTCTTC.

This clonotype ranks as large. J is TRBJ1-3 and V is TRBV3-1, with 7 bases that match TRBD1. The CDR3 loop spans 16 amino acids. CDR1 and CDR2 from the germline V gene are LGHDT and YNNKEL (reference sequence). The V gene end was trimmed by 4 bases and the J gene end by 0 bases; junction bases not matched to a gene: 6. The CDR3 sequence: CASSRGTGDSGNTIYF. CDR3 bases: TGTGCCAGCAGCCGAGGAACAGGGGACTCTGGAAACACCATATATTTT.

In its sample, this clonotype ranks as medium-sized. The CDR3 region is CASSLEGRYGYTF. As DNA, the CDR3 is TGTGCCAGCAGTTTAGAGGGAAGGTATGGCTACACCTTC. The chain recombines TRBV12-3 or TRBV12-4 with TRBJ1-2; D is ambiguous. V gave up 1 base and J gave up 5 bases, with 8 bases separating them. The CDR3 covers 13 residues.

In this sample, this clonotype turned up many times. Here the CDR3 reads CASSPKGANNSPLHF. CDR3 sequence (DNA): TGTGCCAGCAGCCCCAAAGGGGCTAATAATTCACCCCTCCACTTT. V and J are TRBV4-2 and TRBJ1-6; D perhaps matches TRBD1 (5 bases). This CDR3 is 15 amino acids long. The V and J ends lost 4 bases and 5 bases respectively, with 12 bases between them. Looked up from germline, CDR1 is LGHNA and CDR2 is YNFKEQ.

CDR3 nucleotides: TGCGCCAGCAGCTCCGGGACAGGGAACTACAATGAGCAGTTCTTC. Its translation is CASSSGTGNYNEQFF. The chain has TRBV4-1 and TRBJ2-1; 9 nucleotides line up with TRBD1. Germline assignment: CDR1 MGHRA and CDR2 YSYEKL. The ends lost 5 bases at V and 3 bases at J; junction bases unmatched: 5. The CDR3 contains 15 residues.

This clonotype was observed many times. The gene calls are TRBV7-9 and TRBJ2-3; 12 bases match TRBD2. The germline V gene has CDR1 SEHNR and CDR2 FQNEAQ (reference sequence). The CDR3 extends over 15 amino acids. The J segment lost 6 bases and the V segment lost 6 bases, leaving 7 bases of the junction unmatched. CDR3 sequence: CASRSSGGARDTQYF. The CDR3 bases are TGTGCCAGCAGGTCTAGCGGGGGGGCCAGGGATACGCAGTATTTT.

Ten or more counts support this clonotype. The gene calls are TRBV29-1 and TRBJ1-2, with D possibly TRBD1 on 5 matching bases. This CDR3 region has 15 residues. With 5 bases removed from V and 0 bases from J, the gap between germline ends came to 16 bases. CDR1 and CDR2 (germline): SQVTM, ANQGSEA. DNA for the CDR3: TGCAGCGTTAAGACAGCGACCACCACTAACTATGGCTACACCTTC. The encoded protein is CSVKTATTTNYGYTF.

By share, this clonotype counts as medium-sized. This sequence joins TRBV25-1 and TRBJ2-3; a weak D match, TRBD2 (6 bases). V was shortened by 5 bases and J by 0 bases, with 12 bases between the two germline ends. Germline V gene lookup returns CDR1 MGHDK and CDR2 SYGVNS. This CDR3 spans 15 amino acids. CDR3 loop: CASSHSGTSTDTQYF. In nucleotides, the CDR3 is TGTGCCAGCAGTCATAGCGGAACTAGCACAGATACGCAGTATTTT.

The chain carries TRBV7-2 and TRBJ2-7; 7 bases line up with TRBD1. The CDR3 has 14 residues. Germline assignment: CDR1 SGHTA and CDR2 FQGNSA. V was clipped by 3 bases and J by 6 bases; unmatched bases: 8. CDR3 DNA: TGTGCCAGCAGCTTCACCTGGGACAGCGCCGAGCAGTACTTC. Amino acids: CASSFTWDSAEQYF.

This clonotype was detected ten times or more. This rearrangement joins TRBV6-5 to TRBJ1-4; D might be TRBD1 (5 bases). CDR3 length: 14 amino acids. Germline V gives CDR1 MNHEY, CDR2 SVGAGI. Trimming took off 1 base at V and 3 bases at J, with 6 bases between the two ends. CDR3: CASSYLGANEKLFF. The CDR3, as DNA: TGTGCCAGCAGTTACTTGGGGGCTAATGAAAAACTGTTTTTT.

In its sample, this clonotype was seen many times. The gene calls are TRBV4-3 and TRBJ1-2, with D uncertain. V lost 1 base to trimming and J lost 6 bases, with 15 bases between them. The germline V gene encodes CDR1 LGHNA and CDR2 YSLEER. This CDR3 has 15 residues. DNA of the CDR3: TGCGCCAGCAGCCAAGTCCTTCGGGATCCAGATGGCTACACCTTC. This encodes CASSQVLRDPDGYTF.